This T cell receptor (beta chain) emerged from a study of CD8 T cells in ankylosing spondylitis (dated by TCRdb to 2016 to 2017). About the study as a whole: T cell receptor beta repertoires were profiled in healthy donors and ankylosing spondylitis patients so that disease-linked TCR variants could be found. Samples of peripheral blood were taken, and for ankylosing spondylitis patients, synovial fluid was collected as well. The full study cohort was made up of about two dozen ankylosing spondylitis patients and 108 healthy donors. Summary of the overall study and its limitations: The disease-linked clones were reported as significantly enriched in matched synovial fluid samples from ankylosing spondylitis patients. A CD8+ phenotype was shown by the disease-linked clones, which were found at relatively low frequencies in peripheral blood. Some motif variants were previously reported in synovial fluid and blood of reactive arthritis patients, suggesting common disease-initiation mechanisms. A TCR beta motif of fewer than 10 highly homologous amino acid variants appeared characteristic of blood from ankylosing spondylitis patients.

Spanning cysteine to phenylalanine, the CDR3 consists of 15 amino acids. Kept here is only the CDR3 DNA, which spans 45 bases and is read in frame from base 1. V drops 2 bases and J drops 0 bases, leaving 9 bases in between. Looking up the germline V gene yields CDR1 SGHTA and CDR2 FQGNSA. This clonotype was seen many times. Its antigen specificity is not known. It has no much larger one-base neighbor in the sample; base qualities were not kept. Instrument used: Illumina HiSeq 2500. Quantitative 5'-RACE with molecular barcodes was used to prepare TCR beta libraries. From the authors' description of their analysis: A new computational method based on a probabilistic model of VDJ rearrangement was used to identify disease-linked TCR variants. TCRdb reworked the public reads: Q25 trimming with fastp, MiXCR clone assembly, productive beta chains retained. Duplicate CDR3 protein sequences are folded into a single record with the most common DNA and genes. The V and J calls follow TCRdb's processing rather than the paper's. The sample records about 250,000 distinct CDR3 sequences, 15% to 20% of which are singletons. The top ten hold over 25% of the sample.

The sample consisted of blood, either unsorted or a sorted T cell fraction (not recorded which). The receptor's source is a male donor with ankylosing spondylitis or in good health (not recorded which). Recombination linked TRBV7-2 to TRBJ2-3; too little of a D gene remains to name it. The nucleotide sequence reads TGTGCCAGCAGCTTACCCCGATCCAGCACAGATACGCAGTATTTT. This gives the protein CASSLPRSSTDTQYF.